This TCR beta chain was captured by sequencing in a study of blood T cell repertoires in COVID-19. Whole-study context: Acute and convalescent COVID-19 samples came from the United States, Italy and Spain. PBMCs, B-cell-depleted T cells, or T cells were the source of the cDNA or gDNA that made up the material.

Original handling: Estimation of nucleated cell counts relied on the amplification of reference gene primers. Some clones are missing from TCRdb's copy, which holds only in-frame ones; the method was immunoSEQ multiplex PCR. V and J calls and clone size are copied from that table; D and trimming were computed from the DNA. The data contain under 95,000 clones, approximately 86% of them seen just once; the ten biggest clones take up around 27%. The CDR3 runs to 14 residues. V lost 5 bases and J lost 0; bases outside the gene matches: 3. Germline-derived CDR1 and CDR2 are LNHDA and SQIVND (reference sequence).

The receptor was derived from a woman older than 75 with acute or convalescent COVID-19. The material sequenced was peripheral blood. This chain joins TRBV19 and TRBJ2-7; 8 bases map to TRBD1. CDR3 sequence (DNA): TGTGCCAGTAGTGATGGACAGGGCTCCTACGAGCAGTACTTC. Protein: CASSDGQGSYEQYF.